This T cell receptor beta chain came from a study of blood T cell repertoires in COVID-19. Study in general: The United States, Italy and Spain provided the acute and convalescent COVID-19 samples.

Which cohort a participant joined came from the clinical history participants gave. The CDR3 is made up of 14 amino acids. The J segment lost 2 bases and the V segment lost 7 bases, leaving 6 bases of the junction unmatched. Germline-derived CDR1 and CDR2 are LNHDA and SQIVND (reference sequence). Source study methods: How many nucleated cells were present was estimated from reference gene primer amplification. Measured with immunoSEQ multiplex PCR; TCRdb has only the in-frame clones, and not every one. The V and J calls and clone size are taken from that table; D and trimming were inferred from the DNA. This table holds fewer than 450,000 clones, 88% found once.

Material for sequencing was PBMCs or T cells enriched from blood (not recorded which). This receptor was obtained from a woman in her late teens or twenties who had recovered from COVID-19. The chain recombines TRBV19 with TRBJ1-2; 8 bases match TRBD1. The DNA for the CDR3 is TGTGCCAGTACCCCCTGGACAGGGAACTATGGCTACACCTTC. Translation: CASTPWTGNYGYTF.